This passage covers 5 T cell receptor beta chains from one sample sequenced in a study of patients with pleural tuberculosis. TCRdb called the reads again in MiXCR, with one record for every CDR3 protein. Of under 55,000 distinct CDR3 sequences listed, under 8.5% were seen once; the top ten hold about 16%. The receptor set was obtained from a human donor with pleural tuberculosis.

This clonotype was seen only a few times. The chain couples TRBV2 to TRBJ2-1, with 7 nucleotides matching TRBD2. The trim removed 1 base at V and 7 bases at J, leaving 10 bases unmatched. Germline V gives CDR1 SNHLY, CDR2 FYNNEI. This CDR3 spans 16 amino acids. The CDR3 protein is CASSEVRGGPRNEQFF. CDR3 sequence (DNA): TGTGCCAGCAGTGAAGTTAGGGGAGGGCCGAGGAATGAGCAGTTCTTC. The full variable domain, completed using reference TRBV2 and TRBJ2-1, is EPEVTQTPSHQVTQMGQEVILRCVPISNHLYFYWYRQILGQKVEFLVSFYNNEISEKSEIFDDQFSVERPDGSNFTLKIRSTKLEDSAMYFCASSEVRGGPRNEQFFGPGTRLTVL.

This clonotype was seen ten or more times. The chain links TRBV12-3 or TRBV12-4 to TRBJ2-1; 14 nucleotides align to TRBD2. The CDR3 loop spans 16 amino acids. V lost 6 bases and J lost 7; bases outside the gene matches: 8. CDR3 amino acids: CASRPTSGRVVNEQFF. Here the CDR3 DNA reads TGTGCCAGCAGGCCGACTAGCGGGAGGGTGGTAAATGAGCAGTTCTTC.

At least ten counts were recorded for this clonotype. This chain links TRBV15 with TRBJ1-4; D call uncertain. The V gene's germline CDR1 is LNHNV and CDR2 YYDKDF (reference sequence). The CDR3 consists of 16 residues. The V end lost 0 bases, the J end lost 0 bases, and 8 bases lay between the germline ends. CDR3 sequence (DNA): TGTGCCACCAGCAGAGACAGGCAAGCAACTAATGAAAAACTGTTTTTT. Its protein is CATSRDRQATNEKLFF.

This clonotype was counted many times. The V gene is TRBV4-2, the J gene TRBJ2-3, with 10 bases aligning to TRBD2. Germline assignment: CDR1 LGHNA and CDR2 YNFKEQ. CDR3 length: 14 residues. The junction had 1 base not matched to a gene; V was cut back by 6 bases and J by 1 base. The CDR3 DNA follows: TGTGCCAGCAGTACTAGCGGGGGCACAGATACGCAGTATTTT. As protein: CASSTSGGTDTQYF.

For this clonotype: Sequence at one end of the junction differs from germline and may be a read error. This chain connects TRBV18 to TRBJ2-1; D is ambiguous. Germline assignment: CDR1 KGHSH and CDR2 LQKENI. The CDR3 has 11 amino acids. The CDR3 loop reads CASSPVNEQLF. CDR3 coding DNA: TGTGCCAGCTCACCGGTCAATGAGCAGCTCTTC.